Sequencing of this T cell receptor (beta chain) was carried out in a study of cytomegalovirus exposure and HLA in healthy donors. Study in general: Findings of an earlier analysis included about 100 million unique TCR beta sequences from 190 million or so T cells.

Vbeta (60) and Jbeta (13) primers were used in the PCR. The repertoire was sequenced with immunoSEQ multiplex PCR; TCRdb's copy has only in-frame clones and lacks some. Among some 130,000 clones listed, 70% to 85% were seen once. The V gene lost 5 bases and the J gene lost 7 bases, with 9 bases spanning the gap. CDR1 and CDR2 from the germline V gene are SEHNR and FQNEAQ (reference sequence). The CDR3 is 11 residues long. The chain uses TRBV7-9 and TRBJ2-7; TRBD2 might be the D (6 bases). This receptor was identified in a female donor in good health and CMV-seronegative. Sequencing was done on a sample of PBMCs. The CDR3 sequence: CASSPGREQYF. DNA of the CDR3: TGTGCCAGCAGCCCGGGGAGGGAGCAGTACTTC.